The rows below give T cell receptor beta chains drawn from one sample of a study of shared clonotypes between healthy human individuals. The repertoire was sequenced with immunoSEQ multiplex PCR; TCRdb's copy has only in-frame clones and lacks some. The sample holds 450,000 or so clones, 70% to 80% seen once. The sequenced material came from PBMCs. The receptors stem from a woman aged 35 to 49 in good health. Some clones in this sample may be carry-over from other donors' samples. Both conserved end residues are part of each CDR3. A D gene is named only where the DNA matches it firmly. Clone size is shown for a subset of rows, as once, few, many or a class of expanded clone.

clone size: -; J gene: TRBJ2-5; V gene: TRBV11-2; D gene: -; CDR3 protein: CASSLDRGLETQYF; CDR3 DNA: TGTGCCAGCAGCTTAGATCGGGGTCTGGAGACCCAGTACTTC
clone size: -; J gene: TRBJ1-1; V gene: TRBV29-1; D gene: -; CDR3 protein: CSVLDTMNTEAFF; CDR3 DNA: TGCAGCGTTTTGGACACCATGAACACTGAAGCTTTCTTT
clone size: few; J gene: TRBJ1-1; V gene: TRBV28; D gene: -; CDR3 protein: CASRMMNTEAFF; CDR3 DNA: TGTGCCAGCAGAATGATGAACACTGAAGCTTTCTTT
clone size: -; J gene: TRBJ2-3; V gene: TRBV7-2; D gene: -; CDR3 protein: CASSLQETDTQYF; CDR3 DNA: TGTGCCAGCAGCTTACAAGAAACAGATACGCAGTATTTT
clone size: -; J gene: TRBJ2-5; V gene: TRBV5-1; D gene: -; CDR3 protein: CASSPLTGTEETQYF; CDR3 DNA: TGCGCCAGCAGCCCGCTGACCGGGACGGAAGAGACCCAGTACTTC
clone size: -; J gene: TRBJ2-7; V gene: TRBV10-2; D gene: TRBD1; CDR3 protein: CASKQGDLHEQYF; CDR3 DNA: TGCGCCAGCAAGCAGGGGGACCTCCACGAGCAGTACTTC
clone size: -; J gene: TRBJ2-3; V gene: TRBV5-1; D gene: TRBD1; CDR3 protein: CASSPGQGNTDTQYF; CDR3 DNA: TGCGCCAGCAGCCCGGGACAGGGAAACACAGATACGCAGTATTTT
clone size: -; J gene: TRBJ2-1; V gene: TRBV19; D gene: TRBD1; CDR3 protein: CASRDRGSNEQFF; CDR3 DNA: TGTGCCAGCCGGGACAGGGGATCTAATGAGCAGTTCTTC
clone size: -; J gene: TRBJ1-1; V gene: TRBV5-1; D gene: TRBD1; CDR3 protein: CASKETGAYGEAFF; CDR3 DNA: TGCGCCAGCAAAGAGACAGGGGCGTATGGTGAAGCTTTCTTT
clone size: -; J gene: TRBJ2-7; V gene: TRBV7-2; D gene: TRBD2; CDR3 protein: CASSLGPSGRSNGYEQYF; CDR3 DNA: TGTGCCAGCAGCTTAGGGCCTAGCGGGAGATCCAACGGCTACGAGCAGTACTTC
clone size: -; J gene: TRBJ1-4; V gene: TRBV7-2; D gene: TRBD1; CDR3 protein: CASSLAGQPEKLFF; CDR3 DNA: TGTGCCAGCAGCTTAGCGGGACAGCCTGAAAAACTGTTTTTT
clone size: -; J gene: TRBJ1-5; V gene: TRBV7-8; D gene: TRBD1; CDR3 protein: CASSFQGTGGGQPQHF; CDR3 DNA: TGTGCCAGCAGCTTCCAGGGAACAGGGGGCGGTCAGCCCCAGCATTTT
clone size: -; J gene: TRBJ2-4; V gene: TRBV4-2; D gene: -; CDR3 protein: CASSQDKGVAKNIQYF; CDR3 DNA: TGTGCCAGCAGCCAAGATAAAGGCGTAGCCAAAAACATTCAGTACTTC
clone size: -; J gene: TRBJ1-1; V gene: TRBV5-1; D gene: TRBD1; CDR3 protein: CASSSHGQGTEAFF; CDR3 DNA: TGCGCCAGCAGCTCCCATGGACAGGGCACTGAAGCTTTCTTT
clone size: -; J gene: TRBJ1-2; V gene: TRBV7-2; D gene: TRBD1; CDR3 protein: CASSPQGASYGYTF; CDR3 DNA: TGTGCCAGCAGCCCGCAGGGGGCTTCCTATGGCTACACCTTC
clone size: -; J gene: TRBJ1-1; V gene: TRBV7-2; D gene: -; CDR3 protein: CASSLAGTGKGAFF; CDR3 DNA: TGTGCCAGCAGCTTAGCCGGAACAGGGAAGGGTGCTTTCTTT
clone size: -; J gene: TRBJ1-2; V gene: TRBV18; D gene: TRBD1; CDR3 protein: CASSPGQGAGGGYTF; CDR3 DNA: TGTGCCAGCTCACCGGGACAGGGGGCAGGTGGTGGCTACACCTTC
clone size: few; J gene: TRBJ2-1; V gene: TRBV11-2; D gene: -; CDR3 protein: CASSPGRRGEQFF; CDR3 DNA: TGTGCCAGCAGCCCTGGGCGGAGGGGTGAGCAGTTCTTC
clone size: -; J gene: TRBJ2-3; V gene: TRBV28; D gene: TRBD2; CDR3 protein: CASSPIGTSGSHTDTQYF; CDR3 DNA: TGTGCCAGCAGCCCGATTGGGACTAGCGGGAGCCACACAGATACGCAGTATTTT
clone size: -; J gene: TRBJ2-7; V gene: TRBV18; D gene: TRBD1; CDR3 protein: CASSPRTGSDEQYF; CDR3 DNA: TGTGCCAGCTCACCAAGGACAGGTAGCGACGAGCAGTACTTC
clone size: once; J gene: TRBJ1-4; V gene: TRBV5-1; D gene: -; CDR3 protein: CASSPLTGGGNEPLGKLFF; CDR3 DNA: TGCGCCAGCAGCCCACTTACTGGTGGGGGAAACGAACCTTTGGGGAAACTGTTTTTT
clone size: -; J gene: TRBJ1-1; V gene: TRBV6-5; D gene: -; CDR3 protein: CASRVGELLGTEAFF; CDR3 DNA: TGTGCCAGCAGAGTGGGAGAACTACTCGGGACTGAAGCTTTCTTT
clone size: -; J gene: TRBJ2-7; V gene: TRBV5-1; D gene: TRBD2; CDR3 protein: CASSPSWTSGPNEQYF; CDR3 DNA: TGCGCCAGCAGCCCGAGTTGGACTAGCGGGCCCAACGAGCAGTACTTC
clone size: -; J gene: TRBJ2-7; V gene: TRBV11-2; D gene: TRBD1; CDR3 protein: CASSHGTGGLSYEQYF; CDR3 DNA: TGTGCCAGCAGCCATGGGACAGGGGGTCTCTCCTACGAGCAGTACTTC
clone size: -; J gene: TRBJ2-7; V gene: TRBV7-9; D gene: TRBD1; CDR3 protein: CASSRQGRYEQYF; CDR3 DNA: TGTGCCAGCAGCCGACAGGGAAGGTACGAGCAGTACTTC
clone size: -; J gene: TRBJ1-5; V gene: TRBV28; D gene: -; CDR3 protein: CASSPSTGYANQPQHF; CDR3 DNA: TGTGCCAGCAGTCCATCTACAGGGTATGCCAATCAGCCCCAGCATTTT
clone size: -; J gene: TRBJ2-1; V gene: TRBV7-9; D gene: -; CDR3 protein: CASSDFSGSYNEQFF; CDR3 DNA: TGTGCCAGCAGTGACTTTAGCGGCTCCTACAATGAGCAGTTCTTC
clone size: -; J gene: TRBJ2-3; V gene: TRBV9; D gene: -; CDR3 protein: CASSVGVVAPPDTQYF; CDR3 DNA: TGTGCCAGCAGCGTGGGGGTTGTGGCACCGCCAGATACGCAGTATTTT
clone size: -; J gene: TRBJ2-2; V gene: TRBV5-4; D gene: -; CDR3 protein: CASSQELSGELFF; CDR3 DNA: TGCGCCAGCAGCCAGGAACTCTCCGGGGAGCTGTTTTTT
clone size: many; J gene: TRBJ1-2; V gene: TRBV14; D gene: -; CDR3 protein: CASSQEVGSAYGYTF; CDR3 DNA: TGTGCCAGCAGCCAAGAGGTGGGCTCCGCCTATGGCTACACCTTC